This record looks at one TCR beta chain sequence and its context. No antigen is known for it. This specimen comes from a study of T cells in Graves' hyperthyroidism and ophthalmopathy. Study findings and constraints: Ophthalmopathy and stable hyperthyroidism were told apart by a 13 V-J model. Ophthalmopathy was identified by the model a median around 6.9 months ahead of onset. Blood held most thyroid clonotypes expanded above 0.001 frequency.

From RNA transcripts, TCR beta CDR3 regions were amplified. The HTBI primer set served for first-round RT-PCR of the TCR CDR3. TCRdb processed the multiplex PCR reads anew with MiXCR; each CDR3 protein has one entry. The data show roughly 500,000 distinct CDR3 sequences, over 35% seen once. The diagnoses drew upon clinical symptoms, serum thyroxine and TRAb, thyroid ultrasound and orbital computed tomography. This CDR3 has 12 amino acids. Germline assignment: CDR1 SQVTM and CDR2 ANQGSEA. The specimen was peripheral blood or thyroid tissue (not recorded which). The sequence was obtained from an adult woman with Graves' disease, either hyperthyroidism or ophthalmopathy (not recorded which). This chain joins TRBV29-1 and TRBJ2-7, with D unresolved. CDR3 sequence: CSLEAVGYEQYF. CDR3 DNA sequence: TGCAGTTTAGAAGCTGTCGGCTACGAGCAGTACTTC.